This T cell receptor (beta chain) is drawn from a study of control samples from healthy donors and cancer patients. Germline-derived CDR1 and CDR2 are MNHEY and SVGAGI. The CDR3 sequence is 14 residues long. V lost 7 bases, J lost 5 bases, and 17 bases lay in between. Assay used: immunoSEQ multiplex PCR; TCRdb lists only in-frame clones, some missing. The sample holds over 200,000 clones, 82% seen once. Input material: PBMCs. This rearrangement joins TRBV6-5 to TRBJ2-5, with a tentative D call TRBD2 (5 bases). This clonotype originated in a woman between 55 and 75 years old with lung cancer. The CDR3, as DNA: TGTGCCAGCACCCCCGGGAAGCTGATCGAGACCCAGTACTTC. Translated: CASTPGKLIETQYF.